The clone carrying this T cell receptor beta chain was recorded once. Other DNA sequences in this specimen translate into the identical CDR3. The cohort comprised adults aged 18 to 89 years residing in about two dozen US areas. These data belong to a study of blood T cell repertoires in COVID-19. On the study more broadly: PBMCs, B-cell-depleted T cells, or T cells provided the cDNA or gDNA that made up the material.

Profiled with immunoSEQ multiplex PCR; TCRdb holds only in-frame clones, not every one. The sample shows 200,000 or so clones, about 88% of them seen only once. The germline gives CDR1 SGHNT, CDR2 YENEEA. This CDR3 is 14 amino acids long. Trimming pared 1 base from V and 2 bases from J, leaving 8 bases between. Sequenced: PBMCs or T cells enriched from blood (not recorded which). The V call is TRBV11-3, the J call TRBJ1-1; D is perhaps TRBD1 (6 bases). This clonotype was obtained from a woman aged 25 to 39 who had recovered from COVID-19. The CDR3 DNA is TGTGCCAGCAGCTTAGGTGGGGGCAACACTGAAGCTTTCTTT. Protein sequence: CASSLGGGNTEAFF.